This T cell receptor beta chain originates from a study of OX40 agonist ivuxolimab in advanced cancers. Across the whole study: Melanoma, hepatocellular carcinoma, head and neck or renal cell cancer occurred in dose-escalation patients. Past anti-PD-1, anti-PD-L1 or anti-CTLA-4 therapy was accepted, and roughly 37% had received some.

The data were produced by immunoSEQ multiplex PCR, yet TCRdb's version contains in-frame clones alone and is incomplete. The sample comprises fewer than 60,000 clones, about 90% of which are singletons, and about 1.7% rests with the top ten. CDR3 size: 14 residues. V lost 6 bases and J lost 5, with 14 bases in between. Per the germline V gene, CDR1 is MNHNS and CDR2 is SASEGT. General observations from the study: Some nonresponders likewise displayed low normalized T-cell clonal expansion. The mean number of expanded clones was higher in CD8+ T cells than in CD4+.

In its sample, this clone was seen once. What it recognizes is unknown. The input for sequencing was CD4+ or CD8+ T cells sorted from blood, taken in a trial of the OX40 agonist ivuxolimab. The clonotype comes from an adult with an advanced solid tumor such as melanoma, head and neck, liver or kidney cancer. The J gene is TRBJ2-1, the V gene TRBV6-1, with no clear D. The chain's CDR3 is CASRVRNTNNEQFF. The CDR3, as DNA: TGTGCCAGCAGAGTCAGAAACACGAACAATGAGCAGTTCTTC.